The entry below gives a single T cell receptor beta chain sequence along with its context. Its antigen is not known. The data originate from a study of cytomegalovirus exposure and HLA in healthy donors. V lost 5 bases and J lost 1; bases outside the gene matches: 6. The CDR3 has 16 amino acids. Per the germline V gene, CDR1 is MNHEY and CDR2 is SMNVEV (reference sequence). Study outcomes and limitations: Later analysis placed DRB1 highest and HLA-C lowest in TCR association rates, which differed by HLA locus.

The primer mix had 60 Vbeta and 13 Jbeta primers. TCRdb's copy holds only in-frame clones and misses some; the assay was immunoSEQ multiplex PCR. The sample totals roughly 36,000 clones. The chain couples TRBV27 to TRBJ2-1; TRBD1 aligns across 9 bases. This sequence was found in a woman in her 30s in good health and CMV-seropositive. Sequencing was carried out using PBMCs. DNA of the CDR3: TGTGCCAGCAGTCGGGCCGGGACAGGGTCCTACAATGAGCAGTTCTTC. It specifies CASSRAGTGSYNEQFF.